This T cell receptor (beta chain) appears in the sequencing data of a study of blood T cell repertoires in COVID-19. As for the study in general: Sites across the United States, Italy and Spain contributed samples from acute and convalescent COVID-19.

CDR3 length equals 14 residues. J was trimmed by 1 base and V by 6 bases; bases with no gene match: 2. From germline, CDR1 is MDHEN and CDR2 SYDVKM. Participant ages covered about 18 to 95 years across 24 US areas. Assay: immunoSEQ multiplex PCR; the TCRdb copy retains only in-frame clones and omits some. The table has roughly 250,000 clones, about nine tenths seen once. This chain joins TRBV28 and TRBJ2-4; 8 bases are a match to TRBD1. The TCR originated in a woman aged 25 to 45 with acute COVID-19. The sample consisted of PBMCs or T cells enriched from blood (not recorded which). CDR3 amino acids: CASRRQGAKNIQYF. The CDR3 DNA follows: TGTGCCAGCAGAAGACAGGGGGCCAAAAACATTCAGTACTTC.